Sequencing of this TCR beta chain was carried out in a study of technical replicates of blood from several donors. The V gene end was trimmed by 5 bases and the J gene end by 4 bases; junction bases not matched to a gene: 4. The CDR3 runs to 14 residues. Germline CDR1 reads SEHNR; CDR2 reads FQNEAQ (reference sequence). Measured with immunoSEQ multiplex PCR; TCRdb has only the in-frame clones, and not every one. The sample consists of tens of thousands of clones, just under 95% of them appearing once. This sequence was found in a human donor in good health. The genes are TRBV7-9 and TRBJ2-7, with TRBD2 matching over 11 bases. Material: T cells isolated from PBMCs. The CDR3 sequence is CASSPSGRKYEQYF. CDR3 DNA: TGTGCCAGCAGCCCTAGCGGGAGGAAATACGAGCAGTACTTC. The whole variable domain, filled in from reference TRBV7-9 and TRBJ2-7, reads DTGVSQNPRHKITKRGQNVTFRCDPISEHNRLYWYRQTLGQGPEFLTYFQNEAQLEKSRLLSDRFSAERPKGSFSTLEIQRTEQGDSAMYLCASSPSGRKYEQYFGPGTRLTVT.